These 26 T cell receptor beta chains came from one sample sequenced in a study of T cell repertoires in cytomegalovirus infection. What these receptors recognize is not known. TCRdb itself ran the reads through MiXCR, one entry per CDR3 protein. The table shows over 95,000 distinct CDR3 sequences, with around 30% occurring only once. The sample consisted of CD8+ T cells from cultured PBMCs, taken from culture after CMV antigen stimulation. The receptors shown here come from a human donor in good health (CMV status not recorded). Some clones in this sample may be carry-over from other donors' samples.

Note on this clonotype: In this CDR3 the conserved last residue, phenylalanine or tryptophan, is missing, so a read error is likely. The V gene is TRBV7-8, the J gene TRBJ2-7, with D perhaps matching TRBD1 (6 bases). The germline gives CDR1 SGHVS, CDR2 FQNEAQ. This CDR3 contains 13 residues. Trimming left V 6 bases short and J 7 bases short, with 16 bases between. The CDR3 loop is CASSLQGLGEQYI. In DNA form, the CDR3 reads TGTGCCAGCAGTTTGCAGGGGCTGGGAGAGCAGTACATC.

The gene calls are TRBV2 and TRBJ1-3; no clear D. CDR1 is SNHLY and CDR2 is FYNNEI in the germline V gene. V was trimmed by 3 bases and J by 4 bases, leaving 4 bases between them. The CDR3 has 12 residues. The CDR3 DNA reads as TGTGCCAGCAGTGACATGGGAAACACCATATATTTT. Protein sequence: CASSDMGNTIYF.

Concerning this clonotype: A read error may be the cause here, since a much bigger clone is one base away. This chain uses TRBV12-3 or TRBV12-4 with TRBJ2-5, with TRBD2 matching over 9 bases. The CDR3 is made up of 16 amino acids. The CDR3 loop reads CASRSLGGGAGETLYF. CDR3 DNA: TGTGCCAGCAGATCCCTTGGCGGGGGGGCCGGAGAGACCCTGTACTTC.

This chain links TRBV29-1 with TRBJ2-5, with D maybe TRBD2 (7 bases). Trimming took off 6 bases at V and 1 base at J, with 21 bases between the two ends. The CDR3 is made up of 16 amino acids. The germline gives CDR1 SQVTM, CDR2 ANQGSEA. The CDR3 loop reads CSVKPLGGTSQETQYF. As DNA, the CDR3 is TGCAGCGTCAAACCACTCGGGGGGACAAGCCAAGAGACCCAGTACTTC.

This clonotype was picked up many times. The chain uses TRBV15 and TRBJ2-7, with D possibly TRBD1 on 6 matching bases. Germline V lookup: CDR1 LNHNV, CDR2 YYDKDF (reference sequence). CDR3 length: 14 residues. Trimming shortened V by 5 bases and J by 3 bases, and 14 bases separated the two germline ends. CDR3 residues: CATSDRTAFYEQYF. CDR3 coding DNA: TGTGCCACCAGCGATCGGACAGCCTTCTACGAGCAGTACTTC.

The sample holds many counts of this clonotype. CDR3 bases: TGTGCCAGCAGCTCCCTCCCTAGCGGGGCATACAATGAGCAGTTCTTC. This encodes CASSSLPSGAYNEQFF. V gene TRBV7-6 combines with J gene TRBJ2-1; 9 bases align to TRBD2. Trimming took 4 bases from V and 4 from J; bases not matched to a gene: 8. The CDR3 consists of 16 residues. Germline-derived CDR1 and CDR2 are SGHVS and FNYEAQ.

This clonotype was seen a few times. V usage is TRBV7-2 and J usage is TRBJ1-2; 7 bases align to TRBD1. From germline, CDR1 is SGHTA and CDR2 FQGNSA. With V trimmed by 4 bases and J by 6 bases, 8 bases remained unmatched. The CDR3 is 14 residues long. Here the CDR3 reads CASSSTTGWDGYTF. The CDR3 coding sequence is TGTGCCAGCAGCTCGACGACAGGGTGGGATGGCTACACCTTC.

V is TRBV5-6 and J is TRBJ1-4; D gene ambiguous. The germline V gene has CDR1 SGHDT and CDR2 YYEEEE. This CDR3 has 15 amino acids. Trimming left V 3 bases short and J 6 bases short, with 15 bases between. CDR3 in amino acids: CASSSFFPGDEKLFF. The DNA of the CDR3 is TGTGCCAGCAGCTCGTTTTTTCCTGGGGATGAAAAACTGTTTTTT.

The chain uses TRBV29-1 and TRBJ2-2; 8 bases line up with TRBD2. V gave up 7 bases and J gave up 7 bases; unmatched junction bases: 14. Germline values: CDR1 SQVTM, CDR2 ANQGSEA. This CDR3 comprises 15 residues. CDR3 loop: CSAHLWGTRSGELFF. DNA for the CDR3: TGCAGCGCCCACCTTTGGGGGACTAGGAGCGGGGAGCTGTTTTTT.

This chain uses TRBV12-3 or TRBV12-4 with TRBJ2-7; the match to TRBD1 covers 9 bases. Trimming at V came to 6 bases and at J to 0 bases, leaving 6 bases not matched to a gene. This CDR3 has 15 residues. The CDR3 sequence is CASSAGTGISYEQYF. The CDR3 nucleotides read TGTGCCAGCAGCGCCGGGACAGGGATCTCCTACGAGCAGTACTTC.

This clonotype was counted at least ten times. The chain carries TRBV12-3 or TRBV12-4 and TRBJ2-1; tentative D call: TRBD2 (6 bases). The CDR3 sequence is 14 residues long. V shed 4 bases and J shed 4 bases, with 11 bases lying between them. The CDR3: CASSSGGLYNEQFF. In DNA form, the CDR3 reads TGTGCCAGCAGTTCCGGGGGTTTGTACAATGAGCAGTTCTTC.

The chain joins TRBV29-1 to TRBJ2-1, with D tentatively TRBD2 (6 bases). The V gene's germline CDR1 is SQVTM and CDR2 ANQGSEA. V lost 3 bases, J lost 0 bases, and 39 bases lay in between. The CDR3 is 24 residues long. The CDR3 region is CSVDGLEAISGDSAFVSSYNEQFF. The DNA of the CDR3 is TGCAGCGTTGACGGGCTAGAAGCGATTTCGGGGGACTCGGCTTTCGTTAGCTCCTACAATGAGCAGTTCTTC.

Many counts were recorded for this clonotype. The chain recombines TRBV6-1 with TRBJ2-1, with 9 positions matching TRBD1. This CDR3 has 15 amino acids. From germline, CDR1 is MNHNS and CDR2 SASEGT. V lost 7 bases, J lost 1 base, and 5 bases stayed unmatched. The CDR3 DNA reads as TGTGCCAGCATCCTAGGGACAGGGTCCTACAATGAGCAGTTCTTC. It encodes CASILGTGSYNEQFF.

The chain has TRBV6-5 and TRBJ2-3; TRBD1 might be the D (6 bases). V was pared by 0 bases and J by 2 bases, with 15 bases between. The CDR3 covers 17 residues. Germline CDR1 and CDR2: MNHEY and SVGAGI. Here the CDR3 reads CASSYSPGHLYTDTQYF. The CDR3 nucleotides read TGTGCCAGCAGTTACTCACCGGGACACCTCTACACAGATACGCAGTATTTT.

This chain joins TRBV7-9 and TRBJ2-3; 9 nucleotides align to TRBD2. CDR3 size: 16 residues. Trimming at V came to 8 bases and at J to 3 bases, leaving 12 bases not matched to a gene. Germline V gives CDR1 SEHNR, CDR2 FQNEAQ (reference sequence). CDR3 sequence reads: CASGLIAGVVTDTQYF. The CDR3 coding sequence is TGTGCCAGCGGCCTTATAGCGGGGGTTGTGACAGATACGCAGTATTTT.

This clonotype appeared many times. The V gene is TRBV7-8, the J gene TRBJ2-2; 10 bases are a match to TRBD2. This CDR3 is built from 19 residues. Germline CDR1 SGHVS, CDR2 FQNEAQ. The V gene end was trimmed by 4 bases and the J gene end by 7 bases; junction bases not matched to a gene: 18. CDR3 in DNA: TGTGCCAGCAGCTCCAATGTCCGAGCTAGCGGGGGTCGGGACGGGGAGCTGTTTTTT. Protein: CASSSNVRASGGRDGELFF.

This clonotype was seen ten or more times. The rearrangement joins TRBV6-6 to TRBJ2-3, with 7 nucleotides matching TRBD1. The CDR3 spans 15 residues. V shed 8 bases and J 2 bases; nucleotides not matched to a gene: 10. Germline V gives CDR1 MNHNY, CDR2 SVGAGI (reference sequence). The CDR3 DNA sequence: TGTGCCAGCGGGGCCGACAGGGATTACACAGATACGCAGTATTTT. Its protein product is CASGADRDYTDTQYF.

The CDR3 nucleotides are TGCAGCGTGAGACTGGGAGTTCTAGCTAACTATGGCTACACCTTC. It is translated as CSVRLGVLANYGYTF. The chain is built from TRBV29-1 and TRBJ1-2; D remains ambiguous. The germline V gene has CDR1 SQVTM and CDR2 ANQGSEA. V lost 6 bases to trimming and J lost 0 bases, with 17 bases between them. The CDR3 has 15 amino acids.

This clonotype has at least ten counts. The rearrangement links TRBV10-3 to TRBJ1-1; maybe TRBD1 (6 bases). V gave up 6 bases and J gave up 1 base, with 12 bases separating them. This CDR3 contains 14 residues. The germline V gene has CDR1 ENHRY and CDR2 SYGVKD. The CDR3 DNA reads as TGTGCCATCAGCCGGGACATAGAGAACACTGAAGCTTTCTTT. This encodes CAISRDIENTEAFF.

This clonotype was seen more than once but under ten times. J is TRBJ1-4 and V is TRBV25-1; weak D call: TRBD1 (6 bases). Trimming took 8 bases from V and 8 from J, leaving 15 bases between them. This CDR3 region has 13 residues. Germline V lookup: CDR1 MGHDK, CDR2 SYGVNS. The CDR3 loop is CASLGHQPEKLFF. CDR3 in DNA: TGTGCCAGCCTGGGACACCAACCCGAAAAACTGTTTTTT.

This chain connects TRBV10-3 to TRBJ2-3, with D perhaps matching TRBD2 (5 bases). The CDR3 contains 14 residues. The V gene's germline CDR1 is ENHRY and CDR2 SYGVKD. Trimming pared 4 bases from V and 6 bases from J, leaving 14 bases between. CDR3 sequence (DNA): TGTGCCATCAGTGGGGCATCTAGCATCGATACGCAGTATTTT. Protein: CAISGASSIDTQYF.

This clonotype occurred many times. This sequence joins TRBV7-9 and TRBJ1-2; D remains ambiguous. The germline V gene encodes CDR1 SEHNR and CDR2 FQNEAQ (reference sequence). V lost 4 bases and J lost 1, with 13 bases in between. There are 15 residues in the CDR3. The CDR3 DNA follows: TGTGCCAGCAGCTCCGGGATACAATTTAACTATGGCTACACCTTC. This translates into CASSSGIQFNYGYTF. The complete variable domain, with remaining parts taken from reference TRBV7-9 and TRBJ1-2, reads DTGVSQNPRHKITKRGQNVTFRCDPISEHNRLYWYRQTLGQGPEFLTYFQNEAQLEKSRLLSDRFSAERPKGSFSTLEIQRTEQGDSAMYLCASSSGIQFNYGYTFGSGTRLTVV.

The chain combines TRBV7-9 with TRBJ2-2, with D perhaps matching TRBD1 (6 bases). The germline V and J ends were trimmed by 8 bases and 0 bases, with 13 bases remaining between them. CDR3 length: 15 amino acids. CDR1 SEHNR and CDR2 FQNEAQ come from the germline V gene (reference sequence). As DNA, the CDR3 is TGTGCCAGCCGCTCACAGGGCCCGAACACCGGGGAGCTGTTTTTT. Its protein is CASRSQGPNTGELFF.

This clonotype was observed many times. The V gene is TRBV7-2, the J gene TRBJ2-7; D unclear. Germline lookup yields CDR1 SGHTA and CDR2 FQGNSA. Trimming stripped 5 bases from V and 0 bases from J, with 2 bases between. This CDR3 spans 11 amino acids. The CDR3 loop is CASSGSYEQYF. The CDR3 coding sequence is TGTGCCAGCAGCGGCTCCTACGAGCAGTACTTC.

The CDR3 loop reads CASSVRGLDTEAFF. As DNA, the CDR3 is TGTGCCAGCAGTGTCAGGGGGCTGGACACTGAAGCTTTCTTT. The chain combines TRBV27 with TRBJ1-1, with TRBD1 matching 8 bases. The V gene's germline CDR1 is MNHEY and CDR2 SMNVEV (reference sequence). The V segment lost 5 bases and the J segment 3 bases; nucleotides outside the gene matches: 5. The CDR3 spans 14 residues.

This clonotype was counted at least ten times. The chain recombines TRBV5-6 with TRBJ2-5; no firm D call. Deletions cut 4 bases from V and 5 bases from J, with 15 bases between. The CDR3 totals 14 residues. The germline V gene has CDR1 SGHDT and CDR2 YYEEEE. CDR3 residues: CASSRASSSETQYF. The CDR3 nucleotides read TGTGCCAGCAGCCGGGCCTCCTCCTCGGAGACCCAGTACTTC.